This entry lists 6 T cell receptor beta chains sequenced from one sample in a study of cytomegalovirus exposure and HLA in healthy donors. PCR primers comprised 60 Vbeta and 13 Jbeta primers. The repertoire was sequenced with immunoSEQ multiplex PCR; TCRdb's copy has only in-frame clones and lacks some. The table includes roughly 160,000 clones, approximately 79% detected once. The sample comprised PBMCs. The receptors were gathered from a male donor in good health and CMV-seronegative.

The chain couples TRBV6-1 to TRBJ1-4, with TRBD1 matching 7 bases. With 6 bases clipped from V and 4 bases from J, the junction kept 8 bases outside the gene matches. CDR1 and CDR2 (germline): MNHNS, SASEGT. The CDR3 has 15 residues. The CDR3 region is CASREGQTHNEKLFF. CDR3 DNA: TGTGCCAGCAGAGAGGGACAGACCCATAATGAAAAACTGTTTTTT.

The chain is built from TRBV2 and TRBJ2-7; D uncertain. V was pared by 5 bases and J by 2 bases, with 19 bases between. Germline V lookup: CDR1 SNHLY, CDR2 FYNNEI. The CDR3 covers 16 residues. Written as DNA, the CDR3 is TGTGCCAGCAGTACCTTCGAGCACAGAACAACCTACGAGCAGTACTTC. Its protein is CASSTFEHRTTYEQYF.

CDR3 bases: TGTGCCAGTAGTAAAATGCGGGGACCGAACACTGAAGCTTTCTTT. Amino acid sequence: CASSKMRGPNTEAFF. V is TRBV19 and J is TRBJ1-1; maybe TRBD1 (5 bases). The CDR3 runs 15 residues. Trimming removed 4 bases from V and 1 base from J, with 13 bases in between. Germline-derived CDR1 and CDR2 are LNHDA and SQIVND (reference sequence). The full variable domain, its missing parts supplied by reference TRBV19 and TRBJ1-1, is DGGITQSPKYLFRKEGQNVTLSCEQNLNHDAMYWYRQDPGQGLRLIYYSQIVNDFQKGDIAEGYSVSREKKESFPLTVTSAQKNPTAFYLCASSKMRGPNTEAFFGQGTRLTVV.

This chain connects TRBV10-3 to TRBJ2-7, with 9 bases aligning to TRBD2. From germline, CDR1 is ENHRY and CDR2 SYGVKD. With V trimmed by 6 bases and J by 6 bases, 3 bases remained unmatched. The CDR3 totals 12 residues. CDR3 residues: CAIRGTSPEQYF. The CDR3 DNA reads TGTGCCATCAGAGGGACTAGCCCCGAGCAGTACTTC.

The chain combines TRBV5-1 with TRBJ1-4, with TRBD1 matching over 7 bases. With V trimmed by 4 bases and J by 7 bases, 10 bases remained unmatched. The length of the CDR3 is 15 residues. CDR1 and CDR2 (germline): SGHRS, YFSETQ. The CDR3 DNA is TGCGCCAGCAGCGCGAGACAGGGTGGGGGTGAAAAACTGTTTTTT. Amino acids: CASSARQGGGEKLFF.

The CDR3 loop is CASSKGGENTEAFF. The CDR3 DNA reads TGTGCCAGCAGCAAAGGGGGAGAGAACACTGAAGCTTTCTTT. This chain uses TRBV9 with TRBJ1-1, with TRBD1 as a possible D gene (6 bases). The CDR3 loop spans 14 amino acids. V lost 4 bases to trimming and J lost 1 base, with 11 bases between them. The V gene's germline CDR1 is SGDLS and CDR2 YYNGEE. The full variable domain, its missing parts supplied by reference TRBV9 and TRBJ1-1, is DSGVTQTPKHLITATGQRVTLRCSPRSGDLSVYWYQQSLDQGLQFLIQYYNGEERAKGNILERFSAQQFPDLHSELNLSSLELGDSALYFCASSKGGENTEAFFGQGTRLTVV.